This TCR beta chain was sequenced during a study of cytomegalovirus exposure and HLA in healthy donors. Study-wide context: Of all 400 or so donors who were genotyped, 75% to 90% belonged to the Caucasian-associated ancestry cluster.

Study-level results: CMV serostatus was the only immune exposure information that was available. A missense variant in DCLRE1C was later tied to TCR beta V- and J-gene trimming.

On this clone: The antigen remains undetermined.

The ends lost 6 bases at V and 1 base at J; junction bases unmatched: 3. Looked up from germline, CDR1 is SNHLY and CDR2 is FYNNEI. The CDR3 spans 13 residues. The study ran its PCR with 60 Vbeta and 13 Jbeta primers. Profiled with immunoSEQ multiplex PCR; TCRdb holds only in-frame clones, not every one. The sample data list about 52,000 clones. V is TRBV2 and J is TRBJ2-7, with 7 bases identical to TRBD1. The receptor was isolated from an older woman in good health and CMV-seropositive. The source material was PBMCs. Here the CDR3 reads CASRGQLSYEQYF. The CDR3 region has the DNA TGTGCCAGCAGGGGACAGCTTTCCTACGAGCAGTACTTC.